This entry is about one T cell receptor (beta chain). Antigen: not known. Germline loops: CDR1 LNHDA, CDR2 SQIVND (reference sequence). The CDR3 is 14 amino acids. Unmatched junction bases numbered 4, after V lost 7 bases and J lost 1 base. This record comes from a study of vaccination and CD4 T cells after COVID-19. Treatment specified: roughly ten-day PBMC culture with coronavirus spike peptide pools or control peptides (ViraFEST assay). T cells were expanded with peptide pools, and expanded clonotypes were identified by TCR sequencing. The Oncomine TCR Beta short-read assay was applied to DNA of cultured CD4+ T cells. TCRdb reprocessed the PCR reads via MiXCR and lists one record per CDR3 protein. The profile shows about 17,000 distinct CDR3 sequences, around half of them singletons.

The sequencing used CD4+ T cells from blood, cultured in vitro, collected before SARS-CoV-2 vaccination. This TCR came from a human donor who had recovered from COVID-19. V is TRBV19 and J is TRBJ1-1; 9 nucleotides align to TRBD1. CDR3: CASTRDRENTEAFF. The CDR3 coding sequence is TGTGCCAGTACCCGGGACAGGGAGAACACTGAAGCTTTCTTT.